Presented here are 27 T cell receptor beta chains from one specimen sequenced in a study of multiple sclerosis patients with progressive multifocal leukoencephalopathy. Time point defined: time of PML onset. Profiled with immunoSEQ multiplex PCR; TCRdb holds only in-frame clones, not every one. This repertoire shows about 30,000 clones, more than 85% found once; its top ten account for more than 3%. Specimen: PBMCs, collected from a patient treated with natalizumab. All receptors derive from a human donor with progressive multifocal leukoencephalopathy.

The CDR3 loop reads CAGIYVPSGGAKNIQYF. CDR3 bases: TGTGCCGGGATCTACGTACCTAGTGGGGGAGCCAAAAACATTCAGTACTTC. The chain recombines TRBV30 with TRBJ2-4, with D possibly being TRBD1 or TRBD2 (5 bases each). CDR3 length: 17 residues. Germline loops: CDR1 GTSNPN, CDR2 SVGIG (reference sequence). V lost 8 bases, J lost 0 bases, and 23 bases lay in between. The whole variable domain, filled in from reference TRBV30 and TRBJ2-4, reads SQTIHQWPATLVQPVGSPLSLECTVEGTSNPNLYWYRQAAGRGLQLLFYSVGIGQISSEVPQNLSASRPQDRQFILSSKKLLLSDSGFYLCAGIYVPSGGAKNIQYFGAGTRLSVL.

The J gene is TRBJ2-1, the V gene TRBV27, with TRBD2 identical over 10 bases. The germline gives CDR1 MNHEY, CDR2 SMNVEV (reference sequence). The CDR3 has 14 residues. Trimming took 0 bases from V and 8 from J; bases not matched to a gene: 1. CDR3 region: CASSLSTSGYEQFF. The CDR3 region has the DNA TGTGCCAGCAGTTTATCGACTAGCGGGTATGAGCAGTTCTTC.

The chain uses TRBV7-2 and TRBJ2-7; D is uncertain. The CDR3 runs 11 residues. Germline CDR1 and CDR2: SGHTA and FQGNSA. V dropped 5 bases and J dropped 2 bases, with 4 bases sitting between them. CDR3 sequence (DNA): TGTGCCAGCAGCCCAGCCTACGAGCAGTACTTC. Its translation: CASSPAYEQYF.

Points on this clone: Other DNA sequences in the sample encode the same CDR3. The chain links TRBV9 to TRBJ1-1; D ambiguous. The CDR3 length is 13 residues. V was trimmed by 0 bases and J by 4 bases, leaving 7 bases between them. Germline lookup yields CDR1 SGDLS and CDR2 YYNGEE. The CDR3 is CASSVARGTEAFF. In nucleotides, the CDR3 is TGTGCCAGCAGCGTAGCTCGGGGCACTGAAGCTTTCTTT.

The chain has TRBV7-2 and TRBJ2-7; no clear D gene. This CDR3 region has 14 residues. Between the trimmed V and J ends, which lost 2 bases and 3 bases, there was a span of 11 bases. From germline, CDR1 is SGHTA and CDR2 FQGNSA. The CDR3: CASSLSGSHYEQYF. The CDR3 region has the DNA TGTGCCAGCAGCTTATCTGGCTCCCACTACGAGCAGTACTTC.

This chain links TRBV25-1 with TRBJ2-1; D is unresolved. Germline V gives CDR1 MGHDK, CDR2 SYGVNS. V gave up 3 bases and J gave up 9 bases, with 15 bases separating them. The CDR3 spans 14 residues. CDR3 loop: CASSDPGPDREQFF. The DNA of the CDR3 is TGTGCCAGCAGTGATCCGGGCCCCGATCGTGAGCAGTTCTTC.

This clone was picked up one time. This chain joins TRBV9 and TRBJ2-2, with 8 bases aligning to TRBD2. Germline CDR1 SGDLS, CDR2 YYNGEE. The CDR3 length is 15 residues. V gave up 4 bases and J gave up 7 bases; unmatched junction bases: 9. DNA for the CDR3: TGTGCCAGCAGCCCCGGACTAGCCCCGGGCGGGGAGCTGTTTTTT. Its protein product is CASSPGLAPGGELFF.

The chain uses TRBV4-2 and TRBJ1-1; D gene ambiguous. The CDR3 is 12 amino acids. V was clipped by 4 bases and J by 11 bases, with 14 bases between them. Germline V lookup: CDR1 LGHNA, CDR2 YNFKEQ. The CDR3 here is CASSLEQRGAFF. The DNA of the CDR3 is TGTGCCAGCAGCCTTGAGCAGAGAGGGGCTTTCTTT.

V and J are TRBV4-3 and TRBJ2-1; D is ambiguous. The CDR3 totals 15 residues. The germline CDR1 and CDR2 sequences are LGHNA and YSLEER. V lost 0 bases to trimming and J lost 9 bases, with 15 bases between them. CDR3 in amino acids: CASSQEIFGTLEQFF. In DNA form, the CDR3 reads TGCGCCAGCAGCCAAGAAATTTTCGGTACCCTTGAGCAGTTCTTC.

The chain uses TRBV5-1 and TRBJ1-1, with 7 bases identical to TRBD1. The CDR3 has 16 residues. The junction had 11 bases not matched to a gene; V was cut back by 2 bases and J by 4 bases. Germline assignment: CDR1 SGHRS and CDR2 YFSETQ. The CDR3 coding sequence is TGCGCCAGCAGCTTCAACACGCAGACAGGGATCACTGAAGCTTTCTTT. It yields the protein CASSFNTQTGITEAFF. Full variable domain (outside the CDR3, taken from reference TRBV5-1 and TRBJ1-1): KAGVTQTPRYLIKTRGQQVTLSCSPISGHRSVSWYQQTPGQGLQFLFEYFSETQRNKGNFPGRFSGRQFSNSRSEMNVSTLELGDSALYLCASSFNTQTGITEAFFGQGTRLTVV.

The chain recombines TRBV19 with TRBJ2-5; D remains unclear. Between the trimmed V and J ends, which lost 3 bases and 5 bases, there was a span of 4 bases. The CDR3 is 11 residues long. In germline, CDR1 is LNHDA, CDR2 SQIVND (reference sequence). The CDR3 loop is CASSIRETQYF. CDR3 nucleotide sequence: TGTGCCAGTAGTATTAGGGAGACCCAGTACTTC. Using reference TRBV19 and TRBJ2-5 for the parts outside the CDR3, the full variable domain is DGGITQSPKYLFRKEGQNVTLSCEQNLNHDAMYWYRQDPGQGLRLIYYSQIVNDFQKGDIAEGYSVSREKKESFPLTVTSAQKNPTAFYLCASSIRETQYFGPGTRLLVL.

The chain couples TRBV28 to TRBJ1-2; 7 bases line up with TRBD1. The germline CDR1 and CDR2 sequences are MDHEN and SYDVKM. Trimming removed 6 bases from V and 6 bases from J; junction bases left unmatched: 13. The length of the CDR3 is 15 residues. The CDR3 spells CASRRLATGEDGYTF. CDR3 nucleotides: TGTGCCAGCAGGCGACTGGCTACAGGGGAGGATGGCTACACCTTC.

The V call is TRBV9, the J call TRBJ1-3; D may be TRBD1 (6 bases). V lost 2 bases and J 3 bases, leaving 12 bases between the germline ends. The CDR3 contains 15 residues. CDR1 is SGDLS and CDR2 is YYNGEE in the germline V gene. This chain's CDR3 is CASSVRGARGNTIYF. DNA for the CDR3: TGTGCCAGCAGCGTGCGGGGGGCGCGTGGAAACACCATATATTTT.

The genes are TRBV28 and TRBJ2-7; no clear D. The CDR3 is made up of 14 amino acids. Trimming removed 2 bases at V and 3 bases at J, with 11 bases between. The V gene's germline CDR1 is MDHEN and CDR2 SYDVKM. CDR3 protein: CASSLGRILYEQYF. The CDR3 region has the DNA TGTGCCAGCAGTTTAGGCAGGATCCTCTACGAGCAGTACTTC.

The chain employs TRBV6-1 and TRBJ1-5, with D hard to call. The CDR3 is 11 residues long. CDR1 and CDR2 from the germline V gene are MNHNS and SASEGT. The V and J ends lost 6 bases and 9 bases respectively, with 9 bases between them. CDR3 nucleotide sequence: TGTGCCAGCAGCAACCCCGGGCCCCAGCATTTT. This sequence encodes CASSNPGPQHF.

This chain uses TRBV4-3 with TRBJ2-3, with TRBD2 matching 8 bases. V lost 4 bases and J lost 5; bases outside the gene matches: 14. This CDR3 comprises 17 residues. Germline CDR1 and CDR2: LGHNA and YSLEER. This chain's CDR3 is CASSRDGAGGRGDTQYF. CDR3 coding DNA: TGCGCCAGCAGCCGTGACGGGGCGGGAGGTCGGGGAGATACGCAGTATTTT.

The chain combines TRBV12-5 with TRBJ1-3; maybe TRBD1 (5 bases). V was cut by 4 bases and J by 0 bases, with 10 bases left in between. CDR3 length equals 15 residues. In germline, CDR1 is LGHNT, CDR2 FRNRAP. The DNA for the CDR3 is TGTGCTAGTGGTTCCAGGGCGTCCTCTGGAAACACCATATATTTT. Translating it yields CASGSRASSGNTIYF. Based on the CDR3 plus reference TRBV12-5 and TRBJ1-3, the full variable domain is DARVTQTPRHKVTEMGQEVTMRCQPILGHNTVFWYRQTMMQGLELLAYFRNRAPLDDSGMPKDRFSAEMPDATLATLKIQPSEPRDSAVYFCASGSRASSGNTIYFGEGSWLTVV.

V is TRBV6-6 and J is TRBJ1-1; 7 bases align to TRBD1. The germline V gene has CDR1 MNHNY and CDR2 SVGAGI (reference sequence). The CDR3 extends over 16 amino acids. Germline trimming cut 6 bases from V and 0 bases from J; bases unmatched to any gene: 10. The CDR3 spells CASRSWDSLLNTEAFF. The CDR3 DNA follows: TGTGCCAGCAGAAGCTGGGACAGCTTATTGAACACTGAAGCTTTCTTT.

The chain uses TRBV25-1 and TRBJ2-1; 7 bases fit TRBD2. The CDR3 is 16 amino acids. The V and J ends lost 2 bases and 2 bases, in that order; junction bases with no gene match: 6. The germline V gene encodes CDR1 MGHDK and CDR2 SYGVNS. CDR3 sequence: CASSEPGLTAYNEQFF. The CDR3 coding sequence is TGTGCCAGCAGTGAACCGGGACTAACGGCCTACAATGAGCAGTTCTTC. Full variable domain (rest looked up from reference TRBV25-1 and TRBJ2-1): EADIYQTPRYLVIGTGKKITLECSQTMGHDKMYWYQQDPGMELHLIHYSYGVNSTEKGDLSSESTVSRIRTEHFPLTLESARPSHTSQYLCASSEPGLTAYNEQFFGPGTRLTVL.

The chain links TRBV18 to TRBJ2-2; D unresolved. The germline V and J ends were trimmed by 5 bases and 0 bases, with 7 bases remaining between them. This CDR3 is 14 amino acids long. Germline CDR1 reads KGHSH; CDR2 reads LQKENI. Here the CDR3 reads CASSGITNTGELFF. The CDR3 DNA reads TGTGCCAGCTCAGGGATAACGAACACCGGGGAGCTGTTTTTT.

The chain links TRBV6-5 to TRBJ1-3, with D maybe TRBD1 (5 bases). The CDR3 is 14 amino acids. Germline V CDR1 and CDR2: MNHEY, SVGAGI. V gave up 7 bases and J gave up 0 bases, with 10 bases separating them. This CDR3 is CASTQGFSGNTIYF. CDR3 in DNA: TGTGCCAGCACCCAGGGCTTCTCTGGAAACACCATATATTTT.

In this sample, this clone turned up once. The CDR3 protein is CASSTGRSRNQPQHF. The CDR3 coding sequence is TGTGCCAGTAGTACCGGCAGGAGTCGCAATCAGCCCCAGCATTTT. The chain is built from TRBV19 and TRBJ1-5, with D unclear. V was clipped by 4 bases and J by 2 bases, with 12 bases between them. The CDR3 loop spans 15 amino acids. In germline, CDR1 is LNHDA, CDR2 SQIVND (reference sequence).

For the CDR3, the DNA is TGCAGCGTTGCCTCGAACACTGAAGCTTTCTTT. Translated, it gives CSVASNTEAFF. The V and J genes are TRBV29-1 and TRBJ1-1; D ambiguous. CDR3 length equals 11 residues. The germline V gene encodes CDR1 SQVTM and CDR2 ANQGSEA. The V end lost 4 bases, the J end lost 1 base, and 4 bases lay between the germline ends.

The chain carries TRBV6-1 and TRBJ1-5, with D possibly being TRBD1 (6 bases). Trimming shortened V by 5 bases and J by 4 bases, and 12 bases separated the two germline ends. The germline V gene encodes CDR1 MNHNS and CDR2 SASEGT. The CDR3 is made up of 14 amino acids. CDR3 DNA: TGTGCCAGCAGTCGGGACAATCGTAATCAGCCCCAGCATTTT. Translation: CASSRDNRNQPQHF.

The J gene is TRBJ1-2, the V gene TRBV30, with a tentative D call TRBD1 (5 bases). The CDR3 runs 13 residues. Germline CDR1 and CDR2: GTSNPN and SVGIG (reference sequence). V was pared by 7 bases and J by 3 bases, with 15 bases between. CDR3 nucleotides: TGTGCCTCGGAGGGAGGGGACGACTATGGCTACACCTTC. Its protein product is CASEGGDDYGYTF.

In its sample, this clone was seen once. This chain links TRBV6-5 with TRBJ2-7; D is uncertain. The CDR3 contains 15 residues. Trimming pared 6 bases from V and 2 bases from J, leaving 17 bases between. Per germline, CDR1 MNHEY and CDR2 SVGAGI. In DNA form, the CDR3 reads TGTGCCAGCAGCATAGATGTTACCCACGCCTACGAGCAGTACTTC. Protein sequence: CASSIDVTHAYEQYF.

Here the CDR3 reads CASRRAGSGNTIYF. CDR3 nucleotide sequence: TGTGCCAGCAGGCGGGCAGGTTCCGGAAACACCATATATTTT. The gene calls are TRBV14 and TRBJ1-3; no clear D gene. Trimming took 6 bases from V and 4 from J, leaving 13 bases between them. CDR3 length: 14 amino acids. CDR1 SGHDN and CDR2 FVKESK come from the germline V gene.